The text below deals with one T cell receptor beta chain. Its matching antigen is unknown. This specimen belongs to a study of shared clonotypes between healthy human individuals. The overall study: Per donor, three plates held CD4 naive cells, three held CD4 memory, two held CD8 naive and one held CD8 memory. Whole-study results and caveats: All-four-donor shared clonotypes had higher generation probabilities than non-shared clonotypes did.

Healthy HIV-negative adults without recent acute infections or vaccinations served as donors. As processed by the authors: Junction-only immunoSEQ data arrived without quality scores, meaning filtering differed. Clones were read by immunoSEQ multiplex PCR, and TCRdb kept only the in-frame ones, dropping some. The D gene and trimming were derived from the DNA, and the V and J assignments and clone size from that table. Seen here are about 2.5 million clones, approximately 90% observed once, and the top ten hold approximately 0.4%. V was trimmed by 3 bases and J by 3 bases, leaving 11 bases between them. The CDR3 sequence is 14 residues long. CDR1 and CDR2 from the germline V gene are SGDLS and YYNGEE.

This receptor was identified in a man aged 18 to 30 in good health. Some clones in this sample may be carry-over from other donors' samples. The material sequenced was naive CD4+ T cells from PBMCs. Subset: CD45RA+ positively selected. This chain joins TRBV9 and TRBJ2-3; D is uncertain. The CDR3 sequence is CASSASPRTDTQYF. The CDR3 bases are TGTGCCAGCAGCGCATCCCCCCGTACAGATACGCAGTATTTT.